This T cell receptor (beta chain) was sequenced in a study of blood T cell repertoires in COVID-19. TCRdb keeps only in-frame clones here, not all; method: immunoSEQ multiplex PCR. The sample contains 300,000 to 350,000 clones, 88% of which appear only once. J lost 3 bases, V lost 0 bases, and 2 bases had no gene match. The CDR3 is made up of 14 amino acids. The germline CDR1 and CDR2 sequences are SGHRS and YFSETQ. Living in 24 US areas, the participants were between 18 and 89 years of age. The chain has TRBV5-1 and TRBJ2-5; 7 bases agree with TRBD1. Sequencing was carried out using PBMCs or T cells enriched from blood (not recorded which). This clonotype was obtained from a man aged 25 to 40 who had recovered from COVID-19. Here the CDR3 reads CASSLVGQEETQYF. CDR3 nucleotide sequence: TGCGCCAGCAGCTTGGTAGGACAGGAAGAGACCCAGTACTTC.